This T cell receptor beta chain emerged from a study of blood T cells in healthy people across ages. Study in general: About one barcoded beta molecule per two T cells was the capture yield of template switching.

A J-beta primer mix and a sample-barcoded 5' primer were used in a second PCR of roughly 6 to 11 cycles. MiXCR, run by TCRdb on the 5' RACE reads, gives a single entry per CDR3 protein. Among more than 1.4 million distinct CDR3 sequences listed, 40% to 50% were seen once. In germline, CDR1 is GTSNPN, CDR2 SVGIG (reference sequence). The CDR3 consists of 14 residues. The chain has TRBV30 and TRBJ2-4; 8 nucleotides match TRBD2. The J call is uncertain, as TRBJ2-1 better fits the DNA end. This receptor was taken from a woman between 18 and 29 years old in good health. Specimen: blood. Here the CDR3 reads CAWSALLADETQFF. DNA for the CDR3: TGTGCCTGGAGTGCTCTACTAGCGGACGAGACCCAGTTCTTC.